The rows below give T cell receptor beta chains drawn from one sample of a study of blood T cell repertoires in COVID-19. TCRdb's table, derived via immunoSEQ multiplex PCR, lists solely in-frame clones and lacks some. In the table there are a few hundred thousand clones, about 91% of which are singletons. Sequencing used PBMCs or T cells enriched from blood (not recorded which). These receptors were collected from a man between 18 and 35 years old with acute COVID-19. The CDR3 runs from the conserved cysteine through the conserved F or W. The order of the fields is J gene, D gene, clone size, V gene, CDR3 DNA, CDR3 protein. D genes are given only for firm matches. Not all rows give a size; the values are once, few, many and, for expanded clones, a class.

j_call: TRBJ2-7
d_call: TRBD1
clone_size: NA
v_call: TRBV27
cdr3_nt: TGTGCCAGCAGTTCTACCTCAGGGGGCGTAAAGCAGTACTTC
cdr3_aa: CASSSTSGGVKQYF

j_call: TRBJ1-5
d_call: NA
clone_size: NA
v_call: TRBV7-8
cdr3_nt: TGTGCCAGCAGACAATACTATCAGCAGCCCCAGCATTTT
cdr3_aa: CASRQYYQQPQHF

j_call: TRBJ2-2
d_call: NA
clone_size: NA
v_call: TRBV14
cdr3_nt: TGTGCCAGCAGCCAAGATTGGTCCAGGGTCGGGGAGCTGTTTTTT
cdr3_aa: CASSQDWSRVGELFF

j_call: TRBJ1-1
d_call: NA
clone_size: NA
v_call: TRBV28
cdr3_nt: TGTGCCAGCAGTTTTGGGGGGGAGGCTTTCTTT
cdr3_aa: CASSFGGEAFF

j_call: TRBJ2-1
d_call: TRBD2
clone_size: NA
v_call: TRBV19
cdr3_nt: TGTGCCAGTAGTTCGGGGGGTAACCCCTACAATGAGCAGTTCTTC
cdr3_aa: CASSSGGNPYNEQFF

j_call: TRBJ1-1
d_call: TRBD1
clone_size: NA
v_call: TRBV18
cdr3_nt: TGTGCCAGCTCTCCACAGGGGATGGACACTGAAGCTTTCTTT
cdr3_aa: CASSPQGMDTEAFF

j_call: TRBJ2-1
d_call: NA
clone_size: few
v_call: TRBV5-4
cdr3_nt: TGTGCCAGCAGCTCACCCGGACAGTCCTATGAGCAGTTCTTC
cdr3_aa: CASSSPGQSYEQFF

j_call: TRBJ2-2
d_call: TRBD2
clone_size: NA
v_call: TRBV28
cdr3_nt: TGTGCCAGCAGTCCTCTCGGGCTAGCGGGAGGGGACGGGGAGCTGTTTTTT
cdr3_aa: CASSPLGLAGGDGELFF

j_call: TRBJ1-2
d_call: NA
clone_size: once
v_call: TRBV21-1
cdr3_nt: TGTGCCAGCAGTCCCCGGGACATAGCTAACTCCTATGGCTACACCTTC
cdr3_aa: CASSPRDIANSYGYTF

j_call: TRBJ2-7
d_call: NA
clone_size: NA
v_call: TRBV9
cdr3_nt: TGTGCCAGCAGCGTAGTAGATTCCCGCGAGCAGTACTTC
cdr3_aa: CASSVVDSREQYF

j_call: TRBJ2-7
d_call: TRBD2
clone_size: NA
v_call: TRBV4-2
cdr3_nt: TGTGCCAGCAGCCAAGATCTTACTAGCGGGAGGAACGAGCAGTACTTC
cdr3_aa: CASSQDLTSGRNEQYF

j_call: TRBJ2-1
d_call: TRBD2
clone_size: NA
v_call: TRBV6-5
cdr3_nt: TGTGCCAGCAGTTACTCGGGAGGGAGGGCTTACAATGAGCAGTTCTTC
cdr3_aa: CASSYSGGRAYNEQFF

j_call: TRBJ2-3
d_call: TRBD2
clone_size: NA
v_call: TRBV29-1
cdr3_nt: TGCAGCGTTGAGGGGACTAGCGTTTTCACAGATACGCAGTATTTT
cdr3_aa: CSVEGTSVFTDTQYF

j_call: TRBJ2-1
d_call: TRBD2
clone_size: NA
v_call: TRBV2
cdr3_nt: TGTGCCAGCGGACTAGCGGGAGGGGGCTTTTACAATGAGCAGTTCTTC
cdr3_aa: CASGLAGGGFYNEQFF

j_call: TRBJ2-2
d_call: TRBD2
clone_size: NA
v_call: TRBV18
cdr3_nt: TGTGCCAGCTCACCACCGCCTAGCGGGAGAAAGAACACCGGGGAGCTGTTTTTT
cdr3_aa: CASSPPPSGRKNTGELFF

j_call: TRBJ2-2
d_call: TRBD2
clone_size: NA
v_call: TRBV4-2
cdr3_nt: TGTGCCAGCAGCCAAGGACTAGCGGGAGGTCTGGACACCGGGGAGCTGTTTTTT
cdr3_aa: CASSQGLAGGLDTGELFF

j_call: TRBJ1-2
d_call: NA
clone_size: NA
v_call: TRBV28
cdr3_nt: TGTGCCAGCAGTTTACACATCTATGGCTACACCTTC
cdr3_aa: CASSLHIYGYTF

j_call: TRBJ2-1
d_call: NA
clone_size: NA
v_call: TRBV30
cdr3_nt: TGTGCCTGGGGACGGGGACTTAACAATGAGCAGTTCTTC
cdr3_aa: CAWGRGLNNEQFF

j_call: TRBJ1-1
d_call: TRBD1
clone_size: NA
v_call: TRBV10-3
cdr3_nt: TGTGCCACCCGGGACAGGGCTTTCGAGATCGCTGAAGCTTTCTTT
cdr3_aa: CATRDRAFEIAEAFF

j_call: TRBJ1-2
d_call: NA
clone_size: once
v_call: TRBV28
cdr3_nt: TGTGCCAGCAGTCAGACCCCACAGGGTGTCTATGGCTACACCTTC
cdr3_aa: CASSQTPQGVYGYTF

j_call: TRBJ2-3
d_call: TRBD2
clone_size: NA
v_call: TRBV4-2
cdr3_nt: TGTGCCAGCAGCCAAGGACTAGCGGGGGGCACAGATACGCAGTATTTT
cdr3_aa: CASSQGLAGGTDTQYF

j_call: TRBJ1-6
d_call: NA
clone_size: NA
v_call: TRBV10-3
cdr3_nt: TGTGCCATCAGCCGGACGGGAGAAAATTCACCCCTCCACTTT
cdr3_aa: CAISRTGENSPLHF

j_call: TRBJ2-1
d_call: TRBD2
clone_size: NA
v_call: TRBV27
cdr3_nt: TGTGCCAGCAGTTTAGGGGGGGGGAAACACAACAATGAGCAGTTCTTC
cdr3_aa: CASSLGGGKHNNEQFF

j_call: TRBJ1-1
d_call: NA
clone_size: NA
v_call: TRBV12-3/TRBV12-4
cdr3_nt: TGTGCCAGCAGTGAGATCAACACTGAAGCTTTCTTT
cdr3_aa: CASSEINTEAFF

j_call: TRBJ2-1
d_call: NA
clone_size: NA
v_call: TRBV7-9
cdr3_nt: TGTGCCAGCAGCTTACAGGGGTACAATGAGCAGTTCTTC
cdr3_aa: CASSLQGYNEQFF

j_call: TRBJ2-3
d_call: TRBD2
clone_size: NA
v_call: TRBV10-1
cdr3_nt: TGCGCCAGCAGTGATACTAGCGGGAGAGGTGTAGATACGCAGTATTTT
cdr3_aa: CASSDTSGRGVDTQYF